Given below is one TCR beta chain in context. As yet, its antigen is unknown. Other nucleotide sequences in the sample specify the same CDR3. J lost 1 base, V lost 3 bases, and 4 bases had no gene match. CDR3 length equals 15 residues. Germline V lookup: CDR1 LGHNA, CDR2 YNFKEQ. This entry comes from a study of cytomegalovirus exposure and HLA in healthy donors. Study summary: Among about 179 million T cells, an earlier analysis found 117 million unique TCR beta sequences.

Study-level results: The study designated 150 or so TCR beta chains cytomegalovirus-associated. A later analysis linked a missense variant in DCLRE1C to the trimming of TCR beta V and J genes. Looking again later, the authors saw that most CMV-associated TCR beta chains seemed HLA-restricted.

60 Vbeta and 13 Jbeta primers were used in PCR. Assay: immunoSEQ multiplex PCR; the TCRdb copy retains only in-frame clones and omits some. The sample comprises approximately 150,000 clones, roughly 77% of which are singletons, and around 4.9% rests with the top ten. The receptor's source is a male donor in good health and CMV-seronegative. The rearrangement uses TRBV4-2 and TRBJ1-1; 8 nucleotides align to TRBD1. The sample comprised PBMCs. The CDR3 bases are TGTGCCAGCAGCCAGGATGGACAGGGGAACACTGAAGCTTTCTTT. It codes for CASSQDGQGNTEAFF.